The 25 T cell receptor beta chains presented below share a single source sample, sequenced in a study of response to subunit inactivated influenza vaccine. One entry per CDR3 protein, called by TCRdb with MiXCR from the RT-PCR reads. The repertoire holds hundreds of thousands of distinct CDR3 sequences, with 15% to 18% as singletons. The sequenced sample was PBMCs from blood, obtained roughly 12 days after vaccination. The receptor source for this set is a man aged 50 to 60 who received an inactivated influenza vaccine.

The V gene is TRBV18, the J gene TRBJ2-3; no reliable D call. Germline CDR1 and CDR2: KGHSH and LQKENI. The CDR3 runs 14 residues. V was cut by 3 bases and J by 3 bases, with 10 bases left in between. CDR3 nucleotide sequence: TGTGCCAGCTCACCTACTTTCATGACAGATACGCAGTATTTT. The encoded protein is CASSPTFMTDTQYF.

The chain couples TRBV5-1 to TRBJ2-4, with 8 bases lining up with TRBD2. The CDR3 sequence is 18 residues long. Germline CDR1 and CDR2: SGHRS and YFSETQ. The V gene end was trimmed by 4 bases and the J gene end by 4 bases; junction bases not matched to a gene: 16. The chain's CDR3 is CASSPLVSSGGGKNIQYF. The CDR3 DNA reads TGCGCCAGCAGCCCACTTGTATCTTCCGGGGGGGGAAAAAACATTCAGTACTTC. Using reference TRBV5-1 and TRBJ2-4 for the parts outside the CDR3, the full variable domain is KAGVTQTPRYLIKTRGQQVTLSCSPISGHRSVSWYQQTPGQGLQFLFEYFSETQRNKGNFPGRFSGRQFSNSRSEMNVSTLELGDSALYLCASSPLVSSGGGKNIQYFGAGTRLSVL.

This clonotype was recorded many times. The chain links TRBV7-6 to TRBJ2-1, with 11 bases aligning to TRBD2. V was clipped by 5 bases and J by 4 bases; unmatched bases: 4. CDR3 length: 15 amino acids. The germline V gene has CDR1 SGHVS and CDR2 FNYEAQ. CDR3 sequence: CASSPGLAEYNEQFF. As DNA, the CDR3 is TGTGCCAGCAGCCCGGGACTAGCGGAATACAATGAGCAGTTCTTC.

This clonotype was recorded a few times. This chain links TRBV10-3 with TRBJ2-1, with 9 nucleotides matching TRBD2. V was pared by 4 bases and J by 0 bases, with 7 bases of the junction left unmatched. The V gene's germline CDR1 is ENHRY and CDR2 SYGVKD. The CDR3 has 17 residues. The CDR3 DNA is TGTGCCATCAGTGGTTTAGCGGGGGATAGCTCCTACAATGAGCAGTTCTTC. Translated, it gives CAISGLAGDSSYNEQFF.

This clonotype was seen only a few times. This rearrangement joins TRBV20-1 to TRBJ2-3, with a possible D match to TRBD1 (6 bases). V lost 6 bases and J 4 bases, leaving 11 bases between the germline ends. The CDR3 covers 12 residues. Germline V gives CDR1 DFQATT, CDR2 SNEGSKA (reference sequence). Written as DNA, the CDR3 is TGCAGTGCCGAGAGGACAGCAGATACGCAGTATTTT. Its protein product is CSAERTADTQYF.

In regard to this clonotype: At one of its ends the junction is not consistent with the germline gene, which may arise from a read error. The V and J genes are TRBV6-2 or TRBV6-3 and TRBJ2-7; the D gene is possibly TRBD1 (5 bases). The CDR3 covers 13 residues. Germline V CDR1 and CDR2: MNHEY, SVGEGT. As DNA, the CDR3 is TGTGCCGGGCAGGGCTCTACCTCCCACGAGCAGTACTTC. Amino acids: CAGQGSTSHEQYF.

This clonotype was seen a few times. This sequence joins TRBV20-1 and TRBJ2-1; D remains unclear. The CDR3 extends over 14 amino acids. The ends were cut back, 0 bases at V and 13 bases at J, with 19 bases in the middle. CDR1 and CDR2 (germline): DFQATT, SNEGSKA (reference sequence). As DNA, the CDR3 is TGCAGTGCTAGAGATCCCTATTCCGAGTCCAATCAGTTCTTC. Its protein product is CSARDPYSESNQFF.

This clonotype was detected only a few times. The chain employs TRBV6-5 and TRBJ2-7; no definite D call. V was pared by 0 bases and J by 5 bases, with 8 bases between. The germline CDR1 and CDR2 sequences are MNHEY and SVGAGI. The CDR3 contains 13 residues. Here the CDR3 reads CASSYSTSHEQYF. In DNA, the CDR3 is TGTGCCAGCAGTTACTCTACATCACACGAGCAGTACTTC.

Details on this clonotype: An end of the junction differs from the germline gene, which may be a read error. The J gene is TRBJ2-2, the V gene TRBV12-3 or TRBV12-4, with 7 bases matching TRBD1. The CDR3 spans 15 residues. CDR3: CAGSPPRQGPGELFF. The DNA for the CDR3 is TGTGCCGGCAGTCCCCCCCGACAGGGTCCCGGGGAGCTGTTTTTT.

V is TRBV28 and J is TRBJ2-5; D might be TRBD1 or TRBD2, each matching 5 bases. Trimming removed 5 bases at V and 3 bases at J, with 13 bases between. Germline assignment: CDR1 MDHEN and CDR2 SYDVKM. CDR3 length equals 14 residues. The CDR3 here is CASSEGPPKETQYF. CDR3 nucleotide sequence: TGTGCCAGCAGTGAGGGACCCCCGAAAGAGACCCAGTACTTC. The entire variable domain, with the rest obtained from reference TRBV28 and TRBJ2-5, is as follows: DVKVTQSSRYLVKRTGEKVFLECVQDMDHENMFWYRQDPGLGLRLIYFSYDVKMKEKGDIPEGYSVSREKKERFSLILESASTNQTSMYLCASSEGPPKETQYFGPGTRLLVL.

Turning to this clonotype: A single base separates this from a much larger clone, so it may be a read error. This chain joins TRBV6-2 or TRBV6-3 and TRBJ2-1, with TRBD2 matching 9 bases. From germline, CDR1 is MNHEY and CDR2 SVGEGT. J gave up 0 bases and V 3 bases, and 6 bases lay outside the gene matches. The CDR3 totals 17 residues. CDR3 amino acids: CASSYWSSGASYNEQFF. CDR3 bases: TGTGCCAGCAGTTATTGGTCTAGCGGGGCCTCCTACAATGAGCAGTTCTTC.

This chain joins TRBV7-6 and TRBJ1-1; the match to TRBD1 covers 7 bases. The CDR3 is made up of 14 amino acids. The germline V gene encodes CDR1 SGHVS and CDR2 FNYEAQ. Trimming took 3 bases from V and 3 from J; bases not matched to a gene: 4. DNA for the CDR3: TGTGCCAGCAGCTTGGGACAGATGGACACTGAAGCTTTCTTT. Protein: CASSLGQMDTEAFF. Full variable domain (outside the CDR3, taken from reference TRBV7-6 and TRBJ1-1): GAGVSQSPRYKVTKRGQDVALRCDPISGHVSLYWYRQALGQGPEFLTYFNYEAQQDKSGLPNDRFSAERPEGSISTLTIQRTEQRDSAMYRCASSLGQMDTEAFFGQGTRLTVV.

This clonotype came up a few times. The chain uses TRBV20-1 and TRBJ2-3; no reliable D call. This CDR3 has 13 amino acids. The V end was cut by 4 bases, the J end by 0 bases, with 8 bases between. CDR1 and CDR2 (germline): DFQATT, SNEGSKA (reference sequence). The CDR3 coding sequence is TGCAGTGCTATACGAGCGAGCACAGATACGCAGTATTTT. Translation: CSAIRASTDTQYF.

This clonotype was seen ten or more times. This chain joins TRBV4-3 and TRBJ2-2; D uncertain. V shed 0 bases and J shed 1 base, with 6 bases lying between them. CDR3 length: 15 amino acids. Germline CDR1 reads LGHNA; CDR2 reads YSLEER. The DNA of the CDR3 is TGCGCCAGCAGCCAAGATTCCGAGAACACCGGGGAGCTGTTTTTT. It codes for CASSQDSENTGELFF.

This clonotype came up a few times. The rearrangement links TRBV5-1 to TRBJ2-3, with 7 bases matching TRBD1. V shed 0 bases, J shed 2 bases, and the junction held 6 bases outside the gene matches. The CDR3 is 16 amino acids. The V gene's germline CDR1 is SGHRS and CDR2 YFSETQ. This CDR3 is CASSLDSTGITDTQYF. In DNA form, the CDR3 reads TGCGCCAGCAGCTTGGATTCGACAGGGATCACAGATACGCAGTATTTT.

A few counts support this clonotype. The V and J genes are TRBV6-5 and TRBJ2-7; 8 nucleotides match TRBD1. V trimming: 0 bases; J trimming: 3 bases; junction bases outside the gene matches: 1. Germline V gene data show CDR1 as MNHEY and CDR2 as SVGAGI. The CDR3 contains 14 residues. CDR3 DNA sequence: TGTGCCAGCAGTTACTCAGGGACAGGCTACGAGCAGTACTTC. Protein sequence: CASSYSGTGYEQYF.

This clonotype showed up just a few times. CDR3 in amino acids: CASSDGNSNQPQHF. The CDR3 bases are TGTGCCAGCAGCGACGGGAATAGCAATCAGCCCCAGCATTTT. This chain links TRBV9 with TRBJ1-5; D unresolved. Trimming stripped 3 bases from V and 0 bases from J, with 7 bases between. CDR3 length: 14 amino acids. Germline V gene lookup returns CDR1 SGDLS and CDR2 YYNGEE.

The chain recombines TRBV10-3 with TRBJ2-2, with 8 positions matching TRBD2. This CDR3 has 15 residues. Germline CDR1 reads ENHRY; CDR2 reads SYGVKD. The ends lost 6 bases at V and 4 bases at J; junction bases unmatched: 7. Written as DNA, the CDR3 is TGTGCCATCAGGGGGGGTAGCGGGGCCACCGGGGAGCTGTTTTTT. Its translation: CAIRGGSGATGELFF.

The rearrangement uses TRBV5-1 and TRBJ1-1; 8 positions agree with TRBD1. The V gene end was trimmed by 7 bases and the J gene end by 3 bases; junction bases not matched to a gene: 8. This CDR3 contains 14 residues. Looked up from germline, CDR1 is SGHRS and CDR2 is YFSETQ. Written as DNA, the CDR3 is TGCGCCAGCGCGGGACAGGACTCTTACACTGAAGCTTTCTTT. This sequence encodes CASAGQDSYTEAFF.

Only a few counts were recorded for this clonotype. The chain combines TRBV7-2 with TRBJ2-7, with D hard to call. Trimming took off 3 bases at V and 2 bases at J, with 11 bases between the two ends. The germline V gene encodes CDR1 SGHTA and CDR2 FQGNSA. CDR3 length: 14 amino acids. The CDR3 region has the DNA TGTGCCAGCAGCTTTTCATGGAGCGCCTACGAGCAGTACTTC. It is translated as CASSFSWSAYEQYF.

This clonotype has a handful of counts. This chain joins TRBV6-2 or TRBV6-3 and TRBJ2-7, with D perhaps matching TRBD1 (6 bases). The V gene's germline CDR1 is MNHEY and CDR2 SVGEGT. Trimming stripped 7 bases from V and 2 bases from J, with 12 bases between. There are 13 residues in the CDR3. In DNA form, the CDR3 reads TGTGCCAGCAAAATGGACAGTACCTACGAGCAGTACTTC. This encodes CASKMDSTYEQYF.

This chain connects TRBV7-2 to TRBJ2-7, with no clear D. The CDR3 runs to 15 residues. CDR1 and CDR2 from the germline V gene are SGHTA and FQGNSA. V lost 4 bases, J lost 7 bases, and 20 bases lay in between. CDR3 sequence reads: CASSSSRSFPTEQYF. The CDR3 DNA is TGTGCCAGCAGCTCTAGTAGGAGCTTCCCCACGGAGCAGTACTTC.

About this clonotype: At one end, the junction sequence differs from germline, possibly due to a read error. The genes are TRBV20-1 and TRBJ1-6; 8 bases agree with TRBD1. Per germline, CDR1 DFQATT and CDR2 SNEGSKA (reference sequence). This CDR3 is built from 15 residues. The CDR3 nucleotides are TGCAGTGCCAGAGCGGGACAGGTTCGCACTTCACCCCTCCACTTT. Translating it yields CSARAGQVRTSPLHF.

This clonotype has more than one count but fewer than ten. The chain is built from TRBV7-9 and TRBJ2-4; TRBD1 matches at 9 bases. Germline V gene sequence: CDR1 SEHNR, CDR2 FQNEAQ (reference sequence). The CDR3 runs to 13 residues. The J segment lost 8 bases and the V segment lost 5 bases, leaving 4 bases of the junction unmatched. The CDR3 protein is CASSHRDRDIQYF. The CDR3 coding sequence is TGTGCCAGCAGCCACCGGGACAGGGACATTCAGTACTTC.

The rearrangement links TRBV7-9 to TRBJ2-7, with a weak D call TRBD1 (5 bases). The germline V gene encodes CDR1 SEHNR and CDR2 FQNEAQ (reference sequence). The CDR3 totals 11 residues. The V end lost 4 bases, the J end lost 9 bases, and 10 bases lay between the germline ends. The CDR3: CASSSQGRQYF. The CDR3 region has the DNA TGTGCCAGCAGCTCCCAGGGAAGGCAGTACTTC.